The source of this TCR beta chain is a study of molecular identifiers for immune sequencing clone quantification. On the study more broadly: In replicates, RNA from about 20,000 or 100,000 naive CD8 cells was split five ways, four sequenced. Study results and limitations: Clones exceeding 20 RNA copies carried over 99% of effector molecules but under 1% of naive-cell molecules.

TCRdb itself ran the PCR reads through MiXCR, one entry per CDR3 protein. Found here are approximately 54,000 distinct CDR3 sequences, around 25% of them singletons; the top ten hold about 2%. Points on this clonotype: Its antigen remains unidentified. This CDR3 is missing its conserved last phenylalanine or tryptophan, likely due to a read error.

Germline assignment: CDR1 SGHRS and CDR2 YFSETQ. The length of the CDR3 is 11 residues. The ends were cut back, 3 bases at V and 2 bases at J, with 1 base in the middle. A CD8+CD4-CCR7+CD45RA+ gate was used to sort naive CD8 T cells. The sequencing sample was made of naive CD8+ T cells from blood, with Jurkat cell RNA spiked in. Stated subset: FACS-sorted CD8+CD4-CCR7+CD45RA+ naive T cells. The clonotype was recovered from a human donor in good health. Some libraries in this study had Jurkat cell RNA spiked in. The chain couples TRBV5-1 to TRBJ2-3; D gene unclear. CDR3 residues: CASSYTDTQYS. The CDR3 region has the DNA TGCGCCAGCAGCTACACAGATACGCAGTATTCT.